This T cell receptor (delta chain) was captured in a study of Vδ1+ human thymocytes. Sequences come from RNA converted to cDNA by reverse transcription. CDR3 amplicons came from multiplex PCR with pooled V-gene forward and constant-region reverse primers. TCRdb fed the multiplex PCR reads to CATT. The sample gives around 56,000 delta-chain clones, about 14% of which show up once; roughly 0.37% is in the top ten. Per germline, CDR1 TSWWSYY and CDR2 QGS. The CDR3 is 20 residues long. This clone has only a few counts. Its antigen is not known. One end of the junction fails to match germline, which may point to a read error. Broader study findings: Around 20% of thymic delta-chain sequences were Vdelta2, with few Vdelta3, unlike blood Vdelta1+ controls. TRG sequences recurred across donors, whereas TRD sequences stayed essentially private. Thymic TRG and TRD repertoires appeared highly polyclonal.

Material: Vdelta1+ gamma-delta thymocytes from the thymus. As for subset: FACS-sorted CD3+ TCRalphabeta- TCRVdelta1+ TCRVdelta2- thymocytes. The sequence was collected from a girl less than two years old who had congenital heart surgery. J is TRDJ1 and V is TRDV1; TRDD3 matches at 10 bases. CDR3 in amino acids: CALGNELLVLGDVDTDKLTF. The DNA for the CDR3 is TGTGCTCTTGGGAACGAGCTCCTGGTACTGGGGGATGTCGACACCGATAAACTCACCTTT.